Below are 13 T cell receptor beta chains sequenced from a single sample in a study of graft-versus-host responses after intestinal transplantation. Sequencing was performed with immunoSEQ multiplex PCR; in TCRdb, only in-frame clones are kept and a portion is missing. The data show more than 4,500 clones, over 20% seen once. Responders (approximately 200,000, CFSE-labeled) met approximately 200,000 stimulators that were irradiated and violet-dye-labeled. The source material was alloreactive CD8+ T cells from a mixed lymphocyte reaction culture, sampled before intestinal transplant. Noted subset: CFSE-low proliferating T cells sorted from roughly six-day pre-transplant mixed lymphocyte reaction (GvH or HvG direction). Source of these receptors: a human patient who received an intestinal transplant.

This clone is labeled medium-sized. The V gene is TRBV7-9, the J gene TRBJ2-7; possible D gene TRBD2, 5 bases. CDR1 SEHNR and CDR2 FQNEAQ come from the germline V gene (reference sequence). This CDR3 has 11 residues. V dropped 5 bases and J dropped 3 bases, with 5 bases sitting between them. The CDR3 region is CASSTSYEQYF. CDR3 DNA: TGTGCCAGCAGCACTAGCTACGAGCAGTACTTC. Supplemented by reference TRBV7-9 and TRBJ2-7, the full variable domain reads DTGVSQNPRHKITKRGQNVTFRCDPISEHNRLYWYRQTLGQGPEFLTYFQNEAQLEKSRLLSDRFSAERPKGSFSTLEIQRTEQGDSAMYLCASSTSYEQYFGPGTRLTVT.

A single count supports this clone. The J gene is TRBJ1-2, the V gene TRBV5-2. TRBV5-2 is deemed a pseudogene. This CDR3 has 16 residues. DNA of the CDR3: TGTGCCAGCAACTGCGAAGGAGTACGAAAGACCTATGGCTACACCTTC. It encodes CASNCEGVRKTYGYTF.

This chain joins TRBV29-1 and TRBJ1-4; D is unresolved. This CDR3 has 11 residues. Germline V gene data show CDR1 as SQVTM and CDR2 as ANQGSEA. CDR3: CGGGSREKLFF. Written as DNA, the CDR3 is TGCGGAGGCGGGTCTCGGGAAAAACTGTTTTTT.

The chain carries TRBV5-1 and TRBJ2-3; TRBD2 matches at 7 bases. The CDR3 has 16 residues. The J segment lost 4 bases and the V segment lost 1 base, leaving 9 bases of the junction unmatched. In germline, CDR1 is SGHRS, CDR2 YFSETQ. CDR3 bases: TGCGCCAGCAGCTTGTTAGGCGGGAGTTCACCAGATACGCAGTATTTT. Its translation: CASSLLGGSSPDTQYF.

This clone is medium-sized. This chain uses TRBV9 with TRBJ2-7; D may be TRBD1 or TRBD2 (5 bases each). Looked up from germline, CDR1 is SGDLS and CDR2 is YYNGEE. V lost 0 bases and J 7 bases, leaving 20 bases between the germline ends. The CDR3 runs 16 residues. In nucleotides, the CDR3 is TGTGCCAGCAGCGTAGAACAGGTTGTTGTCCCGGGGGAGCAGTACTTC. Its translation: CASSVEQVVVPGEQYF.

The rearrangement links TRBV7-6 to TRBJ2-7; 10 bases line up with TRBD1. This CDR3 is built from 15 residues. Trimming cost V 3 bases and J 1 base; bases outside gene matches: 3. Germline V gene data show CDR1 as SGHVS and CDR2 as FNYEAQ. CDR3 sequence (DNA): TGTGCCAGCAGCTTGGGACAGGGGACGTCCTACGAGCAGTACTTC. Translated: CASSLGQGTSYEQYF.

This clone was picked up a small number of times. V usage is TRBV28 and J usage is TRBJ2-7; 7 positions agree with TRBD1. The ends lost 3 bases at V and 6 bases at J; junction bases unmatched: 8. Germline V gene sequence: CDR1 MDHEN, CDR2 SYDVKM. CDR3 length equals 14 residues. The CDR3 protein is CASSFGTAQGEQYF. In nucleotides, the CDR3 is TGTGCCAGCAGTTTTGGGACAGCGCAGGGCGAGCAGTACTTC.

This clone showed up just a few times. CDR3 nucleotides: TGTGCCAGCGCCCAGGGCTCCTACAATGAGCAGTTCTTC. Encoded protein: CASAQGSYNEQFF. This chain joins TRBV6-6 and TRBJ2-1, with a tentative D call TRBD1 (5 bases). Germline V gives CDR1 MNHNY, CDR2 SVGAGI (reference sequence). The V end was cut by 8 bases, the J end by 0 bases, with 8 bases between. The CDR3 runs 13 residues.

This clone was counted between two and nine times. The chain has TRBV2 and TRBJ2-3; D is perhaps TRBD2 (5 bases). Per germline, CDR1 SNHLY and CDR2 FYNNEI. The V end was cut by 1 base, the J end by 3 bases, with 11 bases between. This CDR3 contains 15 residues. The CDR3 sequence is CASSEVLLATDTQYF. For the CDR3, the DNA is TGTGCCAGCAGTGAAGTCTTATTAGCGACAGATACGCAGTATTTT. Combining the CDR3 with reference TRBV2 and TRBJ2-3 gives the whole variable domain EPEVTQTPSHQVTQMGQEVILRCVPISNHLYFYWYRQILGQKVEFLVSFYNNEISEKSEIFDDQFSVERPDGSNFTLKIRSTKLEDSAMYFCASSEVLLATDTQYFGPGTRLTVL.

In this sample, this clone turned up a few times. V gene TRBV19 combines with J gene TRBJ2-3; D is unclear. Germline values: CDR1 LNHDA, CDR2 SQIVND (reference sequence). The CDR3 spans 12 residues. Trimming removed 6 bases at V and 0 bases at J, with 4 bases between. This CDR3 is CASSISTDTQYF. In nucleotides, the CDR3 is TGTGCCAGTAGCATTAGCACAGATACGCAGTATTTT.

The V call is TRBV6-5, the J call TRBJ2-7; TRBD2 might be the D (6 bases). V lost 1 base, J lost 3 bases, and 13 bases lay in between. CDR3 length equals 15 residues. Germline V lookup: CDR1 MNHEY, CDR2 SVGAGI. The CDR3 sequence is CASSYYGSGYYEQYF. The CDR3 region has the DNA TGTGCCAGCAGTTACTACGGGAGTGGTTACTACGAGCAGTACTTC.

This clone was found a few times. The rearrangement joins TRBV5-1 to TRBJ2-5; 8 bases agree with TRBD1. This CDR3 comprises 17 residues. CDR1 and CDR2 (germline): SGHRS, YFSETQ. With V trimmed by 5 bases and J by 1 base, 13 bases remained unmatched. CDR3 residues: CASSKGPGGDPQETQYF. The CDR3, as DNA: TGCGCCAGCAGTAAGGGGCCAGGGGGCGACCCCCAAGAGACCCAGTACTTC.

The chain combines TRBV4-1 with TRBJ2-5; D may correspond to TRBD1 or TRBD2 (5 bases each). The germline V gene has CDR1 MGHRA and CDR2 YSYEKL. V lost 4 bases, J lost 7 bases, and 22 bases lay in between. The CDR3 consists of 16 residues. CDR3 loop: CASSRNTGTRRMTQYF. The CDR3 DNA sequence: TGCGCCAGCAGCCGGAATACCGGGACCCGGCGAATGACCCAGTACTTC.